This record covers a single T cell receptor beta chain. CDR1 is LGHDT, CDR2 YNNKEL, per germline (reference sequence). The junction had 13 bases not matched to a gene; V was cut back by 0 bases and J by 9 bases. This CDR3 contains 18 residues. MiXCR, applied by TCRdb to the RT-PCR reads, yields one record per CDR3 protein. The sample records 650,000 to 800,000 distinct CDR3 sequences, 13% to 15% being singletons. The sample consisted of memory CD4+ T cells from blood. The rearrangement joins TRBV3-1 to TRBJ2-5, with 13 bases matching TRBD2. This receptor was obtained from a female donor in good health, serving as a healthy control. The CDR3 sequence is CASSQEWGGTSGMSAQYF. The CDR3 coding sequence is TGTGCCAGCAGCCAAGAATGGGGCGGGACTAGCGGGATGAGTGCCCAGTACTTC.